The following is a T cell receptor beta chain sequence with its context. Its antigen remains unknown. The same CDR3 also results from other DNA sequences found in this sample. Trimming took off 3 bases at V and 4 bases at J, with 9 bases between the two ends. The CDR3 totals 13 residues. The data are from a study of T cell responses to AZD1222 COVID-19 vaccine. Study-wide findings and caveats: Unmutated variant regions are reportedly targeted by nearly half of spike-specific TCRs. Two doses of AZD1222 preceded a rise in Spike-specific TCR breadth and depth. Donors were mostly white British, more females; clonal diversity possibly underestimated. Seropositivity was recorded at baseline in only 5 or 6 AZD1222 recipients.

Data came from immunoSEQ multiplex PCR; TCRdb stores just in-frame clones and leaves some out. Here the sample spans about 100,000 clones, 70% to 90% being singletons. The V gene is TRBV12-3 or TRBV12-4, the J gene TRBJ1-2; no definite D call. This sequence was found in an adult in good health. This specimen was peripheral blood, taken on day 0 of AZD1222 vaccination. The DNA for the CDR3 is TGTGCCAGCAGTTTTCGACCGTCCTATGGCTACACCTTC. Translated, it gives CASSFRPSYGYTF.